This TCR beta chain was found in a study of molecular identifiers for immune sequencing clone quantification. The sorting of naive CD8 T cells used the CD8+CD4-CCR7+CD45RA+ phenotype. The CDR3 runs 15 residues. V was trimmed by 4 bases and J by 0 bases, leaving 15 bases between them. Per the germline V gene, CDR1 is SQVTM and CDR2 is ANQGSEA. Turning to this clonotype: Its antigen is not known. Since a much larger clone is just one base distant, this may be a read error.

TCRdb reanalysed the PCR reads using MiXCR and keeps one entry per CDR3 protein. The sample includes tens of thousands of distinct CDR3 sequences, 18% of them seen just once. Study-wide results and limits: Under 1% of molecules in naive cells, but over 97% of effector molecules, belonged to clones above 20 RNA copies.

The sequenced sample was naive CD8+ T cells from blood, with Jurkat cell RNA spiked in. Documented subset: FACS-sorted CD8+CD4-CCR7+CD45RA+ naive T cells. The source of this sequence is a human donor in good health. Some libraries in this study had Jurkat cell RNA spiked in. The chain uses TRBV29-1 and TRBJ1-1, with D maybe TRBD1 (5 bases). In DNA, the CDR3 is TGCAGCGTTGTAATGGCTGACAGACTGAACACTGAAGCTTTCTTT. This sequence encodes CSVVMADRLNTEAFF.